A single sample gave rise to the 16 T cell receptor beta chains below, sequenced in a study of T cell responses to AZD1222 COVID-19 vaccine. Measured with immunoSEQ multiplex PCR; TCRdb has only the in-frame clones, and not every one. The sample holds 95,000 to 150,000 clones, around 83% seen once. This sample comprised peripheral blood, obtained 28 days after the second AZD1222 dose. All receptors come from an adult who received the AZD1222 COVID-19 vaccine.

The chain employs TRBV7-8 and TRBJ1-2; D is unclear. Germline V CDR1 and CDR2: SGHVS, FQNEAQ. Trimming cost V 5 bases and J 8 bases, with 18 bases left between them. The CDR3 totals 14 residues. The CDR3 DNA is TGTGCCAGCAGCCCCTCCGGGTTTGTGGACGGCTACACCTTC. The encoded protein is CASSPSGFVDGYTF.

The gene calls are TRBV19 and TRBJ2-7, with D hard to call. Trimming stripped 5 bases from V and 2 bases from J, with 13 bases between. This CDR3 comprises 14 residues. The germline gives CDR1 LNHDA, CDR2 SQIVND (reference sequence). The CDR3 loop is CASSATAATYEQYF. DNA for the CDR3: TGTGCCAGTAGTGCCACGGCTGCCACCTACGAGCAGTACTTC.

This rearrangement joins TRBV20-1 to TRBJ1-4, with D possibly matching TRBD1 (5 bases). Trimming cost V 8 bases and J 8 bases, with 12 bases left between them. Germline V gives CDR1 DFQATT, CDR2 SNEGSKA (reference sequence). The CDR3 spans 11 residues. CDR3 DNA: TGCAGTTTCCACGGGGGGGAAAAACTGTTTTTT. The encoded protein is CSFHGGEKLFF.

CDR3 nucleotides: TGTGCCAGCAGCCTATCGGGGCGGGTCAAGTATGGCTACACCTTC. Residues: CASSLSGRVKYGYTF. The rearrangement uses TRBV6-5 and TRBJ1-2; the D gene is possibly TRBD1 (5 bases). Trimming pared 6 bases from V and 5 bases from J, leaving 19 bases between. CDR3 length: 15 amino acids. CDR1 and CDR2 from the germline V gene are MNHEY and SVGAGI.

This chain connects TRBV5-1 to TRBJ1-5; D unclear. CDR1 is SGHRS, CDR2 YFSETQ, per germline. Deletions cut 4 bases from V and 5 bases from J, with 13 bases between. This CDR3 contains 14 residues. The CDR3 spells CASSPAVGDQPQHF. CDR3 bases: TGCGCCAGCAGCCCGGCAGTGGGAGATCAGCCCCAGCATTTT.

The CDR3 protein is CATRAGQEYEQYF. As DNA, the CDR3 is TGTGCCACCCGAGCGGGACAGGAGTACGAGCAGTACTTC. The chain uses TRBV24-1 and TRBJ2-7, with D maybe TRBD1 (8 bases). This CDR3 has 13 amino acids. Germline CDR1 and CDR2: KGHDR and SFDVKD. The V gene lost 9 bases and the J gene lost 4 bases, with 15 bases spanning the gap.

This chain joins TRBV9 and TRBJ2-2; weak D call: TRBD1 (6 bases). The CDR3 is made up of 15 amino acids. Germline CDR1 reads SGDLS; CDR2 reads YYNGEE. Trimming shortened V by 4 bases and J by 5 bases, and 15 bases separated the two germline ends. The CDR3 protein is CASSPMTGSTGELFF. The CDR3 DNA is TGTGCCAGCAGCCCTATGACAGGCTCGACCGGGGAGCTGTTTTTT.

The chain uses TRBV27 and TRBJ1-4; the D gene is possibly TRBD1 (5 bases). Germline values: CDR1 MNHEY, CDR2 SMNVEV (reference sequence). The CDR3 loop spans 15 amino acids. V gave up 5 bases and J gave up 10 bases, with 20 bases separating them. CDR3 residues: CASSAREERGGKLFF. CDR3 nucleotides: TGTGCCAGCAGTGCCAGGGAGGAGAGGGGAGGAAAACTGTTTTTT.

The chain has TRBV9 and TRBJ2-3; a weak D match, TRBD2 (5 bases). The germline V gene has CDR1 SGDLS and CDR2 YYNGEE. With 1 base removed from V and 4 bases from J, the gap between germline ends came to 16 bases. The length of the CDR3 is 16 residues. The CDR3 sequence is CASSVPDSETADTQYF. The CDR3 DNA reads as TGTGCCAGCAGCGTACCGGACTCCGAAACAGCAGATACGCAGTATTTT.

The rearrangement joins TRBV7-6 to TRBJ2-5; maybe TRBD2 (5 bases). The germline V gene has CDR1 SGHVS and CDR2 FNYEAQ. The CDR3 sequence is 17 residues long. V was shortened by 0 bases and J by 1 base, with 15 bases between the two germline ends. CDR3: CASSLASVGLGQETQYF. The CDR3 DNA sequence: TGTGCCAGCAGCTTAGCGAGTGTAGGACTCGGCCAAGAGACCCAGTACTTC.

This clone was seen only once. The gene calls are TRBV6-5 and TRBJ2-3, with a tentative D call TRBD1 (5 bases). This CDR3 region has 12 residues. Trimming removed 5 bases at V and 6 bases at J, with 9 bases between. Germline V gene lookup returns CDR1 MNHEY and CDR2 SVGAGI. CDR3 amino acids: CASSRNRDTQYF. CDR3 sequence (DNA): TGTGCCAGCAGTCGGAACAGGGATACGCAGTATTTT.

This clone showed up just a few times. V usage is TRBV15 and J usage is TRBJ1-5, with D possibly matching TRBD1 (6 bases). V gave up 1 base and J gave up 0 bases, with 10 bases separating them. Germline V gene sequence: CDR1 LNHNV, CDR2 YYDKDF (reference sequence). This CDR3 has 16 residues. The CDR3 nucleotides are TGTGCCACCAGCAGAGTAGGGGACACTAGCAATCAGCCCCAGCATTTT. Encoded protein: CATSRVGDTSNQPQHF. The variable domain in full, completed from reference TRBV15 and TRBJ1-5, reads DAMVIQNPRYQVTQFGKPVTLSCSQTLNHNVMYWYQQKSSQAPKLLFHYYDKDFNNEADTPDNFQSRRPNTSFCFLDIRSPGLGDTAMYLCATSRVGDTSNQPQHFGDGTRLSIL.

CDR3 bases: TGTGCCAGCAGTTCCGGGCGTTACTCCTACGAGCAGTACTTC. It codes for CASSSGRYSYEQYF. V is TRBV2 and J is TRBJ2-7; D uncertain. CDR3 length: 14 residues. Germline V lookup: CDR1 SNHLY, CDR2 FYNNEI. The ends were cut back, 5 bases at V and 0 bases at J, with 11 bases in the middle.

The chain is built from TRBV11-2 and TRBJ2-5; maybe TRBD1 (6 bases). The V gene's germline CDR1 is SGHAT and CDR2 FQNNGV. The germline V and J ends were trimmed by 5 bases and 1 base, with 11 bases remaining between them. The CDR3 extends over 14 amino acids. CDR3 bases: TGTGCCAGCAGCCCGAGGACAGTCCAAGAGACCCAGTACTTC. Protein sequence: CASSPRTVQETQYF.

This clone was seen only once. The genes are TRBV13 and TRBJ1-6, with 9 bases fitting TRBD1. This CDR3 has 17 residues. Germline values: CDR1 PRHDT, CDR2 FYEKMQ (reference sequence). V shed 4 bases, J shed 7 bases, and the junction held 11 bases outside the gene matches. The CDR3 DNA follows: TGTGCCAGCAGCTGGCGTATAACGACAGGGGGGAATTCACCCCTCCACTTT. It translates to CASSWRITTGGNSPLHF.

The chain employs TRBV28 and TRBJ1-2; 9 bases line up with TRBD1. This CDR3 is 13 amino acids long. Germline-derived CDR1 and CDR2 are MDHEN and SYDVKM. After removal of 7 bases from V and 9 bases from J, the junction contained 9 bases not matched to a gene. The CDR3 region is CASTMGQGISYTF. The CDR3 DNA is TGTGCCAGCACCATGGGACAGGGAATAAGCTACACCTTC.